The next 19 T cell receptor beta chains were all read from a single sample in a study of early T cells in non-severe SARS-CoV-2 infection. TCRdb independently ran MiXCR on the 5' RACE reads; one entry per CDR3 protein. The sample includes tens of thousands of distinct CDR3 sequences, roughly 5.6% seen only once; the top ten take around 13%. The source material was whole blood, sampled at baseline. The receptors come from an adult who was a healthcare worker with PCR-confirmed SARS-CoV-2 infection or an uninfected control (not recorded which).

This clonotype was seen at least ten times. The V call is TRBV6-2 or TRBV6-3, the J call TRBJ2-7, with 7 bases aligning to TRBD2. V gave up 2 bases and J gave up 2 bases; unmatched junction bases: 6. There are 15 residues in the CDR3. From germline, CDR1 is MNHEY and CDR2 SVGEGT. CDR3 sequence: CASSYERGPPYEQYF. The DNA for the CDR3 is TGTGCCAGCAGTTACGAGCGGGGTCCCCCCTACGAGCAGTACTTC.

This clonotype came up many times. This chain joins TRBV5-4 and TRBJ1-1, with D unresolved. Germline loops: CDR1 SGHNT, CDR2 YYREEE (reference sequence). This CDR3 comprises 13 residues. V shed 5 bases and J shed 1 base, with 9 bases lying between them. The DNA of the CDR3 is TGTGCCAGCAGGTATAGTCCGAACACTGAAGCTTTCTTT. This sequence encodes CASRYSPNTEAFF. The complete variable domain, with remaining parts taken from reference TRBV5-4 and TRBJ1-1, reads ETGVTQSPTHLIKTRGQQVTLRCSSQSGHNTVSWYQQALGQGPQFIFQYYREEENGRGNFPPRFSGLQFPNYSSELNVNALELDDSALYLCASRYSPNTEAFFGQGTRLTVV.

This clonotype was detected ten times or more. The rearrangement joins TRBV4-3 to TRBJ2-2; D tentatively fits TRBD1 or TRBD2 (6 bases each). CDR1 LGHNA and CDR2 YSLEER come from the germline V gene. CDR3 length: 14 residues. With 5 bases removed from V and 5 bases from J, the gap between germline ends came to 12 bases. DNA for the CDR3: TGCGCCAGCAGCGTCACAGGGAGGACCGGGGAGCTGTTTTTT. Its protein is CASSVTGRTGELFF.

V is TRBV30 and J is TRBJ2-7, with 8 bases fitting TRBD2. The CDR3 is made up of 13 amino acids. The V gene end was trimmed by 7 bases and the J gene end by 4 bases; junction bases not matched to a gene: 9. The germline CDR1 and CDR2 sequences are GTSNPN and SVGIG (reference sequence). The CDR3 coding sequence is TGTGCCTTCCGGGGGGGACACCTTTACGAGCAGTACTTC. Translating it yields CAFRGGHLYEQYF.

Many counts were recorded for this clonotype. Written as DNA, the CDR3 is TGTGCCATCGCCGGAGGGGGAGGGCTCTATAATTCACCCCTCCACTTT. Its translation is CAIAGGGGLYNSPLHF. The V call is TRBV10-3, the J call TRBJ1-6; TRBD1 is a possible D gene (6 bases). The CDR3 has 16 amino acids. With 8 bases removed from V and 3 bases from J, the gap between germline ends came to 17 bases. Germline V lookup: CDR1 ENHRY, CDR2 SYGVKD.

This clonotype was seen many times. Relative to the germline gene, one junction end is altered; a read error may explain this. The rearrangement joins TRBV6-6 to TRBJ1-4, with D possibly being TRBD1 (5 bases). CDR1 and CDR2 from the germline V gene are MNHNY and SVGAGI (reference sequence). The CDR3 is made up of 12 amino acids. The CDR3 spells CASSYSSTGGTF. The CDR3 bases are TGTGCCAGCAGTTACTCGAGTACAGGTGGCACTTTT.

The chain uses TRBV7-2 and TRBJ2-3; D remains ambiguous. Trimming left V 3 bases short and J 6 bases short, with 16 bases between. This CDR3 is 15 amino acids long. The germline CDR1 and CDR2 sequences are SGHTA and FQGNSA. The CDR3 DNA reads as TGTGCCAGCAGCTTTCAGGTGCAGATCCTGGATACGCAGTATTTT. The encoded protein is CASSFQVQILDTQYF.

The V call is TRBV7-2, the J call TRBJ2-2; D is possibly TRBD1 or TRBD2 (5 bases each). V lost 5 bases and J 5 bases, leaving 18 bases between the germline ends. The germline V gene has CDR1 SGHTA and CDR2 FQGNSA. The CDR3 contains 16 residues. Written as DNA, the CDR3 is TGTGCCAGCAGCCCAGCCGGGACGGTGAGGACCGGGGAGCTGTTTTTT. It encodes CASSPAGTVRTGELFF. The variable domain in full, completed from reference TRBV7-2 and TRBJ2-2, reads GAGVSQSPSNKVTEKGKDVELRCDPISGHTALYWYRQSLGQGLEFLIYFQGNSAPDKSGLPSDRFSAERTGGSVSTLTIQRTQQEDSAVYLCASSPAGTVRTGELFFGEGSRLTVL.

This clonotype has more than one count but fewer than ten. The chain combines TRBV7-2 with TRBJ2-7, with 7 bases that match TRBD1. Losses at the gene ends were 6 bases for V and 1 base for J; bases not matched to a gene: 12. Germline values: CDR1 SGHTA, CDR2 FQGNSA. The CDR3 is 16 residues long. Here the CDR3 reads CASRKSAGGFSYEQYF. The CDR3 bases are TGTGCCAGCAGAAAGTCGGCAGGGGGATTTTCCTACGAGCAGTACTTC.

This clonotype is termed medium-sized (0.01 to 0.1%). The genes are TRBV7-3 and TRBJ1-2, with D possibly being TRBD1 (5 bases). CDR1 and CDR2 from the germline V gene are SGHTA and FQGTGA. Trimming stripped 5 bases from V and 4 bases from J, with 17 bases between. The CDR3 is 15 amino acids. The CDR3 DNA sequence: TGTGCCAGCAGCCCTGGGACTACTTCGGGCTATGGCTACACCTTC. It translates to CASSPGTTSGYGYTF.

This clonotype was counted many times. This chain joins TRBV6-5 and TRBJ1-2, with 9 bases identical to TRBD1. The CDR3 loop spans 15 amino acids. Germline V CDR1 and CDR2: MNHEY, SVGAGI. Trimming removed 0 bases from V and 7 bases from J; junction bases left unmatched: 6. CDR3 DNA: TGTGCCAGCAGTTACTCGCGCGGGACAGGGCTTGGCTACACCTTC. This gives the protein CASSYSRGTGLGYTF.

This clonotype was seen more than once but under ten times. The gene calls are TRBV6-1 and TRBJ2-4; TRBD2 might be the D (5 bases). The CDR3 contains 14 residues. The V gene's germline CDR1 is MNHNS and CDR2 SASEGT. Trimming took 3 bases from V and 9 from J, leaving 15 bases between them. The CDR3 nucleotides read TGTGCCAGCAGTGATAGGGCCTATGCGGGCATTCAGTACTTC. Its translation is CASSDRAYAGIQYF.

This clonotype appeared many times. The chain employs TRBV30 and TRBJ2-3; either TRBD1 or TRBD2 may fit D (5 bases each). V shed 0 bases and J shed 5 bases, with 15 bases lying between them. The CDR3 extends over 15 amino acids. The germline CDR1 and CDR2 sequences are GTSNPN and SVGIG (reference sequence). CDR3 sequence: CAWSVQRGVRDTQYF. CDR3 in DNA: TGTGCCTGGAGTGTACAGAGAGGGGTGAGAGATACGCAGTATTTT.

In this sample, this clonotype is medium-sized. The rearrangement links TRBV7-9 to TRBJ1-1, with TRBD1 matching 7 bases. Trimming cost V 5 bases and J 8 bases; bases outside gene matches: 5. CDR3 length: 12 amino acids. Germline V lookup: CDR1 SEHNR, CDR2 FQNEAQ (reference sequence). The CDR3 DNA follows: TGTGCCAGCAGCCCCGGGACAGTAGAAGCTTTCTTT. Translating it yields CASSPGTVEAFF.

The chain couples TRBV30 to TRBJ1-1; no reliable D call. Trimming removed 0 bases at V and 1 base at J, with 6 bases between. Per the germline V gene, CDR1 is GTSNPN and CDR2 is SVGIG (reference sequence). The CDR3 totals 13 residues. CDR3 residues: CAWSVQRNTEAFF. DNA of the CDR3: TGTGCCTGGAGTGTACAGCGGAACACTGAAGCTTTCTTT.

The gene calls are TRBV10-3 and TRBJ1-2; TRBD1 matches 8 bases. The CDR3 is 12 residues long. Per germline, CDR1 ENHRY and CDR2 SYGVKD. The V segment lost 10 bases and the J segment 4 bases; nucleotides outside the gene matches: 5. The CDR3 protein is CATQGGIYGYTF. CDR3 sequence (DNA): TGTGCCACACAGGGGGGGATCTATGGCTACACCTTC.

The chain recombines TRBV25-1 with TRBJ1-3, with TRBD1 matching over 7 bases. V shed 5 bases and J 7 bases; nucleotides not matched to a gene: 8. This CDR3 has 14 amino acids. CDR1 MGHDK and CDR2 SYGVNS come from the germline V gene. The CDR3 here is CASSRQGPWNTIYF. DNA of the CDR3: TGTGCCAGCAGTAGACAGGGTCCATGGAACACCATATATTTT.

This clonotype was detected many times. V usage is TRBV9 and J usage is TRBJ2-6; no definite D call. V shed 6 bases and J shed 1 base, with 5 bases lying between them. The CDR3 runs to 13 residues. Germline-derived CDR1 and CDR2 are SGDLS and YYNGEE. This chain's CDR3 is CASMRSGANVLTF. In DNA, the CDR3 is TGTGCCAGCATGAGATCTGGGGCCAACGTCCTGACTTTC.

The chain carries TRBV28 and TRBJ1-5; 9 nucleotides line up with TRBD1. CDR3 size: 15 residues. Losses at the gene ends were 6 bases for V and 5 bases for J; bases not matched to a gene: 8. Germline values: CDR1 MDHEN, CDR2 SYDVKM. The CDR3 DNA sequence: TGTGCCAGCAGCGAAACAGGGGGCGCCGATCAGCCCCAGCATTTT. Residues: CASSETGGADQPQHF. The variable domain in full, with the rest retrieved from reference TRBV28 and TRBJ1-5, is DVKVTQSSRYLVKRTGEKVFLECVQDMDHENMFWYRQDPGLGLRLIYFSYDVKMKEKGDIPEGYSVSREKKERFSLILESASTNQTSMYLCASSETGGADQPQHFGDGTRLSIL.